This T cell receptor beta chain was retrieved from a study of blood T cells in healthy people across ages. Using a J-beta primer mix together with a sample-barcoded 5' primer, a second PCR was run for roughly 7 to 11 cycles. From the 5' RACE reads, TCRdb called clonotypes with MiXCR, one entry per CDR3 protein. The data contain 780,000 or so distinct CDR3 sequences, 53% of them singletons. Germline V gene data show CDR1 as SGHTA and CDR2 as FQGTGA. The CDR3 has 16 amino acids. V was trimmed by 5 bases and J by 0 bases, leaving 15 bases between them. This chain uses TRBV7-3 with TRBJ2-3; D may be TRBD1 or TRBD2 (5 bases each). The sequencing sample was made of blood. This TCR was recovered from a man older than 75 in good health. CDR3 DNA: TGTGCCAGCAGCCAGGGAGTCCGAATGAGCACAGATACGCAGTATTTT. It codes for CASSQGVRMSTDTQYF.